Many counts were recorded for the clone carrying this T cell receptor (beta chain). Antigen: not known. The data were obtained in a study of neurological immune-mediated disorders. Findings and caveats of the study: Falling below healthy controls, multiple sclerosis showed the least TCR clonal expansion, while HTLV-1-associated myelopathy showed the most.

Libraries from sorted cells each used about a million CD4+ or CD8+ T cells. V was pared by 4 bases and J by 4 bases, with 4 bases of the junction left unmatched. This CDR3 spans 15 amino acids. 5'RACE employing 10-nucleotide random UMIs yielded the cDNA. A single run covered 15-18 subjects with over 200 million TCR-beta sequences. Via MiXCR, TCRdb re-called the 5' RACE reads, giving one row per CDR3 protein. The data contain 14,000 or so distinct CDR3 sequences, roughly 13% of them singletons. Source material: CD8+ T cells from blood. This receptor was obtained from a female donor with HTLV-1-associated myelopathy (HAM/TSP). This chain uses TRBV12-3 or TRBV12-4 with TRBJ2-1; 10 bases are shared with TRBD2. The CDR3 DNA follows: TGTGCCAGCAGTTCCCCTAGCGGGAGATACAATGAGCAGTTCTTC. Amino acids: CASSSPSGRYNEQFF.